The 7 T cell receptor beta chains reported below all come from one sample, sequenced in a study of blood T cell repertoires in COVID-19. Sequencing used immunoSEQ multiplex PCR; TCRdb keeps in-frame clones, though not all of them. The sample includes about 200,000 clones, roughly 86% of them seen just once. The sequenced sample consisted of PBMCs or T cells enriched from blood (not recorded which). Receptor source: a woman under 40 with acute COVID-19.

This clone was observed once. V gene TRBV18 combines with J gene TRBJ1-5, with a tentative D call TRBD1 (5 bases). Looked up from germline, CDR1 is KGHSH and CDR2 is LQKENI. V shed 0 bases and J shed 6 bases, with 9 bases lying between them. The CDR3 is made up of 14 amino acids. The CDR3 here is CASSPPGVRQPQHF. The CDR3 nucleotides read TGTGCCAGCTCACCACCAGGGGTGCGTCAGCCCCAGCATTTT. Combining the CDR3 with reference TRBV18 and TRBJ1-5 gives the whole variable domain NAGVMQNPRHLVRRRGQEARLRCSPMKGHSHVYWYRQLPEEGLKFMVYLQKENIIDESGMPKERFSAEFPKEGPSILRIQQVVRGDSAAYFCASSPPGVRQPQHFGDGTRLSIL.

The genes are TRBV4-1 and TRBJ1-4; perhaps TRBD1 as D (5 bases). CDR1 is MGHRA and CDR2 is YSYEKL in the germline V gene. The CDR3 loop spans 15 amino acids. Trimming removed 2 bases at V and 8 bases at J, with 15 bases between. The CDR3 loop is CASSQPSGGVEKLFF. CDR3 coding DNA: TGCGCCAGCAGCCAACCCTCGGGGGGTGTCGAAAAACTGTTTTTT.

This chain links TRBV18 with TRBJ1-3; 8 bases line up with TRBD1. In germline, CDR1 is KGHSH, CDR2 LQKENI. This CDR3 is 15 amino acids long. After removal of 3 bases from V and 2 bases from J, the junction contained 3 bases not matched to a gene. The DNA of the CDR3 is TGTGCCAGCTCACCGGACAGGGCTCCTGGAAACACCATATATTTT. The encoded protein is CASSPDRAPGNTIYF.

This clone came up a few times. The J gene is TRBJ2-7, the V gene TRBV5-1, with TRBD1 matching over 7 bases. CDR1 is SGHRS, CDR2 YFSETQ, per germline. V shed 4 bases, J shed 1 base, and the junction held 8 bases outside the gene matches. This CDR3 comprises 15 residues. CDR3 residues: CASSHIGQESYEQYF. CDR3 DNA sequence: TGCGCCAGCAGCCACATCGGACAGGAGTCCTACGAGCAGTACTTC.

The chain joins TRBV7-2 to TRBJ2-1; D perhaps matches TRBD2 (6 bases). V was pared by 4 bases and J by 4 bases, with 8 bases between. CDR3 length: 13 amino acids. Germline CDR1 SGHTA, CDR2 FQGNSA. The chain's CDR3 is CASSYRGYNEQFF. CDR3 coding DNA: TGTGCCAGCAGCTATCGGGGGTACAATGAGCAGTTCTTC.

V is TRBV28 and J is TRBJ2-4, with a tentative D call TRBD1 (5 bases). The CDR3 sequence is 15 residues long. With 4 bases removed from V and 7 bases from J, the gap between germline ends came to 17 bases. Germline V gene sequence: CDR1 MDHEN, CDR2 SYDVKM. The DNA for the CDR3 is TGTGCCAGCAGTTATTCCGTCCAGGGTCGGAACATTCAGTACTTC. It encodes CASSYSVQGRNIQYF.

The CDR3 nucleotides read TGTGCCTGGAGTGTGGTCCCAGGGGGTGGGAACACTGAAGCTTTCTTT. This encodes CAWSVVPGGGNTEAFF. The chain employs TRBV30 and TRBJ1-1; TRBD1 matches at 7 bases. Germline V gives CDR1 GTSNPN, CDR2 SVGIG (reference sequence). V dropped 0 bases and J dropped 1; count of bases not matched to a gene: 8. There are 16 residues in the CDR3.